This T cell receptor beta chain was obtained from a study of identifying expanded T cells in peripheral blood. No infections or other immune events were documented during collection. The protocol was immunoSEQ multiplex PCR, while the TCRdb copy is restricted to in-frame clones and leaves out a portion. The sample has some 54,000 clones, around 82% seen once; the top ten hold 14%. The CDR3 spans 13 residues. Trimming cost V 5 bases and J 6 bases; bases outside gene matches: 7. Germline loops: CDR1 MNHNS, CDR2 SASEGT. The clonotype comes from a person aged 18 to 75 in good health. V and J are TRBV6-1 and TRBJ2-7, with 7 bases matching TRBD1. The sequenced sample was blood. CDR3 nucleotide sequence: TGTGCCAGCAGTATAAGACAGGGCGGCGAGCAGTACGTC. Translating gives CASSIRQGGEQYV.